A selection of T cell receptor beta chains follows, all from one sample in a study of spatial heterogeneity in lung cancer. TCRdb reprocessed the 5' RACE reads with MiXCR, giving one entry per CDR3 protein. Of 20,000 or so distinct CDR3 sequences in the sample, around 8.1% were seen once. Here the sequenced sample was lung tumor tissue, taken at surgery. These receptors were collected from a male donor with early-stage non-small cell lung cancer. Both conserved end residues are part of each CDR3. The order of the fields is V gene, J gene, CDR3 length, D gene, clone size, CDR3 protein, CDR3 DNA. D genes are given only for firm matches. Size values are once, few and many counts, or a class for expanded clones, and some rows have none.

v_gene: TRBV6-2/TRBV6-3; j_gene: TRBJ2-6; len: 16; d_gene: TRBD1; abundance: many; CDR3aa: CASSYSTGSGANVLTF; CDR3nt: TGTGCCAGCAGTTACTCGACAGGGTCGGGGGCCAACGTCCTGACTTTC
v_gene: TRBV5-1; j_gene: TRBJ1-4; len: 15; d_gene: NA; abundance: many; CDR3aa: CASSFGGRENEKLFF; CDR3nt: TGCGCCAGCAGCTTCGGTGGCAGGGAAAATGAAAAACTGTTTTTT
v_gene: TRBV4-3; j_gene: TRBJ1-1; len: 15; d_gene: NA; abundance: many; CDR3aa: CASSQDGRLGTEAFF; CDR3nt: TGCGCCAGCAGCCAAGACGGTCGGCTGGGCACTGAAGCTTTCTTT
v_gene: TRBV3-2; j_gene: TRBJ2-7; len: 21; d_gene: NA; abundance: many; CDR3aa: CASSGSRVVPVLAGVSYEQYF; CDR3nt: TGTGCCAGCTCCGGGTCTAGGGTCGTCCCTGTACTAGCGGGGGTTTCCTACGAGCAGTACTTC
v_gene: TRBV30; j_gene: TRBJ2-1; len: 15; d_gene: NA; abundance: few; CDR3aa: CAWSVKRSSYNEQFF; CDR3nt: TGTGCCTGGAGTGTGAAGCGAAGCTCCTACAATGAGCAGTTCTTC
v_gene: TRBV30; j_gene: TRBJ1-5; len: 13; d_gene: NA; abundance: few; CDR3aa: CAWNRDPNQPQHF; CDR3nt: TGTGCCTGGAACAGGGACCCCAATCAGCCCCAGCATTTT
v_gene: TRBV28; j_gene: TRBJ1-1; len: 12; d_gene: NA; abundance: NA; CDR3aa: CASSFTAGEAFF; CDR3nt: TGTGCCAGCAGTTTCACAGCTGGTGAAGCTTTCTTT
v_gene: TRBV6-5; j_gene: TRBJ1-4; len: 15; d_gene: NA; abundance: few; CDR3aa: CASSVSRPSSGKLFF; CDR3nt: TGTGCCAGCAGTGTGAGTCGGCCCTCGAGCGGAAAACTGTTTTTT
v_gene: TRBV18; j_gene: TRBJ2-2; len: 14; d_gene: NA; abundance: many; CDR3aa: CASSPPKNTGELFF; CDR3nt: TGTGCCAGCTCACCACCCAAGAACACCGGGGAGCTGTTTTTT
v_gene: TRBV9; j_gene: TRBJ2-3; len: 16; d_gene: NA; abundance: few; CDR3aa: CASSVVGGASTDTQYF; CDR3nt: TGTGCCAGCAGCGTAGTTGGCGGGGCGAGCACAGATACGCAGTATTTT
v_gene: TRBV20-1; j_gene: TRBJ1-6; len: 14; d_gene: NA; abundance: many; CDR3aa: CSARRIDTESPLHF; CDR3nt: TGCAGTGCGAGGAGAATCGACACTGAGTCACCCCTCCACTTT
v_gene: TRBV18; j_gene: TRBJ2-7; len: 15; d_gene: TRBD1; abundance: few; CDR3aa: CASSPSGTGGNQQYF; CDR3nt: TGTGCCAGCTCACCATCCGGGACAGGGGGCAATCAGCAGTACTTC
v_gene: TRBV5-6; j_gene: TRBJ2-1; len: 14; d_gene: TRBD1; abundance: NA; CDR3aa: CASSKRDSNNEQFF; CDR3nt: TGTGCCAGCAGCAAGAGGGACAGCAACAATGAGCAGTTCTTC
v_gene: TRBV18; j_gene: TRBJ2-7; len: 14; d_gene: NA; abundance: NA; CDR3aa: CASSLGGRGYEQYF; CDR3nt: TGTGCCAGCTCACTAGGGGGACGCGGGTACGAGCAGTACTTC
v_gene: TRBV6-5; j_gene: TRBJ2-7; len: 15; d_gene: TRBD1; abundance: many; CDR3aa: CASSYSDRGSYEQYF; CDR3nt: TGTGCCAGCAGTTACTCGGACAGGGGGTCCTACGAGCAGTACTTC
v_gene: TRBV5-6; j_gene: TRBJ2-2; len: 14; d_gene: NA; abundance: many; CDR3aa: CASSFAANTGELFF; CDR3nt: TGTGCCAGCAGCTTCGCGGCAAACACCGGGGAGCTGTTTTTT
v_gene: TRBV4-1; j_gene: TRBJ2-1; len: 12; d_gene: TRBD1; abundance: many; CDR3aa: CASSHRGMEQFF; CDR3nt: TGCGCCAGCAGCCACAGGGGGATGGAGCAGTTCTTC
v_gene: TRBV7-3; j_gene: TRBJ2-5; len: 13; d_gene: TRBD1; abundance: many; CDR3aa: CASSLTAGGTQYF; CDR3nt: TGTGCCAGCAGCTTAACCGCAGGGGGGACCCAGTACTTC
v_gene: TRBV11-2; j_gene: TRBJ2-7; len: 15; d_gene: NA; abundance: many; CDR3aa: CASSQDTPGRNEQYF; CDR3nt: TGTGCCAGCAGCCAGGACACACCCGGGCGTAACGAGCAGTACTTC
v_gene: TRBV20-1; j_gene: TRBJ2-7; len: 14; d_gene: TRBD1; abundance: few; CDR3aa: CSATPDRVGYEQYF; CDR3nt: TGCAGTGCTACCCCGGACAGGGTGGGATACGAGCAGTACTTC
v_gene: TRBV6-1; j_gene: TRBJ2-5; len: 13; d_gene: NA; abundance: many; CDR3aa: CASRGLRQETQYF; CDR3nt: TGTGCCAGCAGGGGGCTGAGGCAAGAGACCCAGTACTTC
v_gene: TRBV6-1; j_gene: TRBJ1-5; len: 15; d_gene: NA; abundance: many; CDR3aa: CASSEIYSREQPQHF; CDR3nt: TGTGCCAGCAGTGAAATCTACAGCAGAGAACAGCCCCAGCATTTT